This T cell receptor (beta chain) was observed in a study of blood T cell repertoires in COVID-19 (dated by TCRdb to the early 2020s). Concerning the study at large: Samples from collaborators originated in the United States, Italy and Spain and spanned both the acute and convalescent phases of COVID-19. Samples were obtained from the ongoing ImmuneRACE study (first 160 participants) and from about 1,300 subjects provided by 6 global collaborators. Where available, HLA class I and class II types were obtained from metadata supplied by the sample provider rather than from assay-based typing. The prospective study material was composed of cDNA or gDNA derived from T cells, B-cell-depleted T cells, or PBMCs. The repertoires were released in a freely available public database intended as a resource for research on the immune response to SARS-CoV-2. Sample metadata almost always included a de-identified subject ID, COVID-19 status, age in years and sex. The dataset comprised deeply sampled blood TCRbeta repertoires from subjects exposed to, actively infected with, or recovered from COVID-19. The paper as a whole reports these results and caveats: The quantity of clinical and demographic metadata differed by source and by participant and was supplied without curation.

On this clone: Its antigen remains unidentified. No much larger clone exists at a distance of one base, and base qualities are not known.

The germline V gene gives CDR1 as SGHRS and CDR2 as YFSETQ. The CDR3 runs 17 amino acids, cysteine and phenylalanine included. Just the 51-base CDR3 DNA is kept, in frame starting at base 1. V has 4 bases trimmed and J has 1 base trimmed; junction bases matching no gene number 9. Samples from volunteer blood donors who had recovered from COVID-19 were contributed by a second Seattle source. Each collaborating institution followed its own protocols to collect whole blood in K2EDTA tubes. Collaborator samples were shipped for TCRbeta analysis as frozen whole blood, isolated PBMCs, or DNA extracted from either sample type. TCRbeta CDR3 regions were amplified from genomic DNA by means of the immunoSEQ Assay, a bias-controlled multiplex PCR. In the original analysis: The number of nucleated cells in each sample was estimated from the amplification of reference gene primers within the assay. To quantify the absolute abundance of each unique TCRbeta CDR3 rearrangement, sequence reads were collapsed and filtered. For each sample, productive Simpson clonality was calculated as the square root of Simpson's diversity index over productive rearrangements. Imported from immuneACCESS, the table was reduced by TCRdb to in-frame sequences with V and J called. These copies leave out some clones; in studies compared against another copy, an unresolved V gene accounts for under half, and the cause of the remainder is not known. V, J and clone size were drawn from that table, and D and trimming were deduced from the DNA. Here the sample has roughly 250,000 clones; 84% occur a single time. Approximately 1.4% of the sample belongs to the ten largest clones.

The sequence was collected from a woman in her forties who had recovered from COVID-19. The sequence is built from TRBV5-1 and TRBJ2-5; 11 central nucleotides agree with TRBD2. Sequencing was performed on peripheral blood. The sequenced DNA: TGCGCCAGCAGCGTTCCAACCGGGACTAGCGGCCAAGAGACCCAGTACTTC. Its protein is CASSVPTGTSGQETQYF.